This TCR beta chain was obtained from a study of CD8 T cells in Susac syndrome (dated by TCRdb to about 2019). About the study as a whole: Repertoire sequencing was used to test whether CD8+ T cell activation and differentiation in Susac syndrome was antigen driven. What the research found in general, with its limitations: The study acknowledged that relatively few individuals were included in the TCR sequencing and HLA analysis.

The germline V gene (reference sequence) specifies DFQATT as CDR1 and SNEGSKA as CDR2. Clipping removes 5 bases from V and 6 bases from J, with 9 as the unmatched junction base count. Taken from cysteine to phenylalanine, the CDR3 has 14 residues. Solely the CDR3 DNA is kept, with 42 bases framed from the first base. Peripheral blood CD8+ and CD4+ T cells from healthy donors, Susac syndrome patients and multiple sclerosis patients were profiled by high-throughput TCR beta sequencing. The multiple sclerosis controls were treatment-naive patients whose relapsing-remitting disease, either stable or active, fulfilled the revised McDonald criteria. Bulk CD8+ and CD4+ T cells were purified by magnetic negative isolation, while CD8+ TEMRA cells were enriched using FACS. Blood was collected in EDTA tubes and processed within 24 hours, with PBMCs isolated through density gradient centrifugation. PBMCs intended for TCR sequencing were frozen in liquid nitrogen and were later thawed in a 37 degrees C water bath. The sorted or isolated CD4+, CD8+ and CD8+ TEMRA cells had a purity of 90% or higher.

Points on this clonotype: Which antigen it targets is not known. No qualities accompany the bases; no much larger clone lies one base away.

RNA was extracted with the RNeasy kit and about 0.5 to 1 ug was reverse transcribed using random hexamers. The immunoSEQ multiplex PCR assay, covering 54 Vbeta and 13 Jbeta segments, was used to amplify TCR beta CDR3 regions. PCR amplification bias was corrected using a synthetic template baseline for primer optimization and computational correction. In the paper's pipeline: Reads were annotated to V, D and J genes per IMGT and analyzed with immunoSEQ Analyzer, keeping only productive sequences. Clonality was computed as one minus Shannon entropy normalized by log2 of the number of productive unique sequences. For each patient and control, public and private clones were evaluated within the 100 most prevalent clones. Clones were defined as Susac-specific when absent from the healthy and MS cohorts, from some 1,100 published viral clones and from other ImmuneACCESS disease sequences. TCRdb ran its own pipeline on the public reads, namely fastp trimming at Q25 and MiXCR clone calling, and kept in-frame beta chains. Duplicate CDR3 protein sequences are folded into a single record with the most common DNA and genes. The V and J calls follow TCRdb's processing rather than the paper's. The sample records about 130,000 distinct CDR3 sequences, approximately 94% of which are singletons. The top ten constitute approximately 0.12% of the sample.

Material: CD4+ T cells from PBMCs. The sequence is built from TRBV20-1 and TRBJ2-1; the central 8 bases match TRBD1. The sequence was obtained from a human donor with multiple sclerosis. The nucleotides are TGCAGTGCTCCCTGGGGGACAGGAGTCAATGAGCAGTTCTTC. Protein translation: CSAPWGTGVNEQFF.